This TCR beta chain was observed in a study of blood T cell repertoires in COVID-19. Turning to the study itself: The origin of the acute and convalescent COVID-19 samples was the United States, Italy and Spain.

Germline lookup yields CDR1 SGHDT and CDR2 YYEEEE. Trimming shortened V by 0 bases and J by 9 bases, and 10 bases separated the two germline ends. The length of the CDR3 is 14 residues. Using immunoSEQ multiplex PCR, the repertoire was profiled, and TCRdb retains in-frame clones only, with some absent. There are about 200,000 clones in the sample; roughly 73% occur only once, and roughly 2.8% lies in the top ten. The chain employs TRBV5-6 and TRBJ1-6, with unresolved D. Sequencing used peripheral blood. The clonotype was recovered from a woman older than 75 with active or convalescent COVID-19. CDR3: CASSLVRVGSPLHF. Here the CDR3 DNA reads TGTGCCAGCAGCTTGGTCCGGGTGGGTTCACCCCTCCACTTT.